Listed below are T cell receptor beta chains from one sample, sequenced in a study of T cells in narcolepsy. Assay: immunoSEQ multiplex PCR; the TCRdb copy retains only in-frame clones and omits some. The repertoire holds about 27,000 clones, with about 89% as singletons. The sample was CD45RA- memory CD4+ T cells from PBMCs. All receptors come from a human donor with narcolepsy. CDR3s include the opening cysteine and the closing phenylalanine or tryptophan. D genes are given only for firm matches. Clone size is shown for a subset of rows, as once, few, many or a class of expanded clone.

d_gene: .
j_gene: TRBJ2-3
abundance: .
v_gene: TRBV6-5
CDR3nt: TGTGCCAGCTTTAGAGGCGATACGCAGTATTTT
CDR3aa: CASFRGDTQYF

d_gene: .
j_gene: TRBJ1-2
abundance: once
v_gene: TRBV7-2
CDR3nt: TGTGCCAGCAGCTTAGGCAGGGTCAGCTATGGCTACACCTTC
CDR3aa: CASSLGRVSYGYTF

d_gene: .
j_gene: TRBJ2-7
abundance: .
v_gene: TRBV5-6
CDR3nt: TGTGCCAGCAGCTTTACGGCAGGGACCTACGAGCAGTACTTC
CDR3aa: CASSFTAGTYEQYF

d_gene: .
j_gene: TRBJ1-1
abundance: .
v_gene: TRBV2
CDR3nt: TGTGCCAGCAGTCTTACCCTGACCCACACTGAAGCTTTCTTT
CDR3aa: CASSLTLTHTEAFF

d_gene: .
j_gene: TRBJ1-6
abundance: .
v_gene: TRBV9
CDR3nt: TGTGCCAGCAGCGTAGTACCAGAATCACCCCTCCACTTT
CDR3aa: CASSVVPESPLHF

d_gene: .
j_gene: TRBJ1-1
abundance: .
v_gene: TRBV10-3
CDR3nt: TGTGCCATCAGACAGGGCGCGAACACTGAAGCTTTCTTT
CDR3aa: CAIRQGANTEAFF

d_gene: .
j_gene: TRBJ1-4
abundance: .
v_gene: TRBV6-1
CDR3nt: TGTGCCAGCAGCTGGGGTGGTAATGAAAAACTGTTTTTT
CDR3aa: CASSWGGNEKLFF

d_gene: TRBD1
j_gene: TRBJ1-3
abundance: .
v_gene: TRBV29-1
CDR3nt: TGCAGCGTTCCCATACCAAACAGGGGCTCTGGAAACACCATATATTTT
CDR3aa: CSVPIPNRGSGNTIYF

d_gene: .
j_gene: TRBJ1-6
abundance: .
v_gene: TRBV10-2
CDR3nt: TGCGCCAGCGATGACCGGGACGCGGATAATTCACCCCTCCACTTT
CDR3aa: CASDDRDADNSPLHF

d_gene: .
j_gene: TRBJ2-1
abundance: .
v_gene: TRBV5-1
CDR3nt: TGCGCCAGCAGCTTGGGGCGCGATGAGCAGTTCTTC
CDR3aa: CASSLGRDEQFF

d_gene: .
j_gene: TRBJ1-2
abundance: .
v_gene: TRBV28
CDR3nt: TGTGCCAGCAGTGGGGAGCACGGCGGCTACACCTTC
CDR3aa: CASSGEHGGYTF

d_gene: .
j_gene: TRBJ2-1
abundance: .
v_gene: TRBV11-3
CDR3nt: TGTGCCAGCAGCTTAGAAGGAGGGTACAATGAGCAGTTCTTC
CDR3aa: CASSLEGGYNEQFF

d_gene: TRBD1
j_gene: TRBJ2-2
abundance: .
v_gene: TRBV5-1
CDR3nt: TGCGCCAGCAGCTTGACAGGGGGCGAAGGCGGGGAGCTGTTTTTT
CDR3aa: CASSLTGGEGGELFF

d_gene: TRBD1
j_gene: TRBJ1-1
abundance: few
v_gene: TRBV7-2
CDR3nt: TGTGCCAGCAGCTTAACCCTCAGGGGGCGTACTGAAGCTTTCTTT
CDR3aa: CASSLTLRGRTEAFF

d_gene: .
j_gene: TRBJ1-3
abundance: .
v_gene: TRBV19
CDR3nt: TGTGCCAGTAGTCCCCGGGGGCAGAGCTCTGGAAACACCATATATTTT
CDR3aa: CASSPRGQSSGNTIYF

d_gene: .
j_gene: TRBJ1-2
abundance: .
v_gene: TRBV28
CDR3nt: TGTGCCAGCAGTAACAGGGACCAGAGCGGCTACACCTTC
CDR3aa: CASSNRDQSGYTF